This is a list of T cell receptor beta chains from one sample in a study of blood T cell repertoires in COVID-19. Here immunoSEQ multiplex PCR was the method, and the copy in TCRdb shows in-frame clones only, minus some. The data contain under 95,000 clones, roughly 80% of them singletons. Sequencing used peripheral blood. The receptor source for this set is a human donor in a cohort sampled during active COVID-19. Both conserved end residues are part of each CDR3. A D gene is named only where the DNA matches it firmly. Clone size is given for some rows only: seen once, a few or many times, or a class if the clone is expanded.

clone_size: NA; d_call: TRBD2; j_call: TRBJ2-5; v_call: TRBV6-1; cdr3_nt: TGTGCCAGCAGTGAAGGAACTAGCGGGAGGGCCGTTCGCAAGACCCAGTACTTC; cdr3_aa: CASSEGTSGRAVRKTQYF
clone_size: many; d_call: NA; j_call: TRBJ2-7; v_call: TRBV6-5; cdr3_nt: TGTGCCAGCAGACGCGGGCAGGGGCAACACGAGCAGTACTTC; cdr3_aa: CASRRGQGQHEQYF
clone_size: NA; d_call: NA; j_call: TRBJ2-3; v_call: TRBV7-2; cdr3_nt: TGTGCCAGCAGCGGGACACTCACTGGTACGCAGTATTTT; cdr3_aa: CASSGTLTGTQYF
clone_size: NA; d_call: NA; j_call: TRBJ1-5; v_call: TRBV6-5; cdr3_nt: TGTGCCAGCAGCCGAGAATTTAGCAATCAGCCCCAGCATTTT; cdr3_aa: CASSREFSNQPQHF
clone_size: NA; d_call: NA; j_call: TRBJ2-5; v_call: TRBV30; cdr3_nt: TGTGCCTGGAGTTCCTCAGCTAGAGAGACCCAGTACTTC; cdr3_aa: CAWSSSARETQYF
clone_size: NA; d_call: NA; j_call: TRBJ2-2; v_call: TRBV3-1/TRBV3-2; cdr3_nt: TGTGCCAGCAGCCCTCGGACAGATAACACCGGGGAGCTGTTTTTT; cdr3_aa: CASSPRTDNTGELFF
clone_size: NA; d_call: NA; j_call: TRBJ2-5; v_call: TRBV29-1; cdr3_nt: TGCAGCGTTGAGTACAGTTCACAAGAGACCCAGTACTTC; cdr3_aa: CSVEYSSQETQYF
clone_size: once; d_call: NA; j_call: TRBJ2-5; v_call: TRBV5-1; cdr3_nt: TGCGCCAGCAGCTTCCAGGGCGAAGAGACCCAGTACTTC; cdr3_aa: CASSFQGEETQYF
clone_size: NA; d_call: NA; j_call: TRBJ1-4; v_call: TRBV18; cdr3_nt: TGTGCCAGCTCCCCAACGGACACCTATAATGAAAAACTGTTTTTT; cdr3_aa: CASSPTDTYNEKLFF
clone_size: NA; d_call: TRBD2; j_call: TRBJ2-2; v_call: TRBV7-8; cdr3_nt: TGTGCCAGCAGAGCGACTAGCGGGAGAGGGACCGGGGAGCTGTTTTTT; cdr3_aa: CASRATSGRGTGELFF
clone_size: few; d_call: TRBD2; j_call: TRBJ2-3; v_call: TRBV11-3; cdr3_nt: TGTGCCAGCAGCTTAGGAGCGGGGGGCCGCACAGATACGCAGTATTTT; cdr3_aa: CASSLGAGGRTDTQYF
clone_size: few; d_call: NA; j_call: TRBJ2-2; v_call: TRBV19; cdr3_nt: TGTGCCAGTAGTATTTACGGACAAGGCGGGGAGCTGTTTTTT; cdr3_aa: CASSIYGQGGELFF
clone_size: NA; d_call: TRBD2; j_call: TRBJ2-1; v_call: TRBV5-1; cdr3_nt: TGCGCCAGCAGCTCAAGACTAGCGGGAGGAAATGAGCAGTTCTTC; cdr3_aa: CASSSRLAGGNEQFF
clone_size: NA; d_call: TRBD1; j_call: TRBJ2-7; v_call: TRBV5-1; cdr3_nt: TGCGCCAGCAGCTTGGCAGGGGGCCCCGACGAGCAGTACTTC; cdr3_aa: CASSLAGGPDEQYF
clone_size: NA; d_call: TRBD1; j_call: TRBJ2-1; v_call: TRBV7-3; cdr3_nt: TGTGCCAGCAGCTTGGGCGGCGGCGGGACAGGGATGGGTGAGCAGTTCTTC; cdr3_aa: CASSLGGGGTGMGEQFF
clone_size: NA; d_call: TRBD1; j_call: TRBJ2-1; v_call: TRBV4-1; cdr3_nt: TGCGCCAGCGGACAGGGCCTCATCGGGAGTGGGTACAATGAGCAGTTCTTC; cdr3_aa: CASGQGLIGSGYNEQFF
clone_size: once; d_call: TRBD1; j_call: TRBJ1-2; v_call: TRBV2; cdr3_nt: TGTGCCAGCAGTGTGCAGGGGGAGTCATATGGCTACACCTTC; cdr3_aa: CASSVQGESYGYTF
clone_size: NA; d_call: TRBD1; j_call: TRBJ1-1; v_call: TRBV30; cdr3_nt: TGTGCCTGGTCAAACGACAGGGGCGCTGAAGCTTTCTTT; cdr3_aa: CAWSNDRGAEAFF
clone_size: NA; d_call: TRBD1; j_call: TRBJ1-4; v_call: TRBV5-5; cdr3_nt: TGTGCCAGCAGACCGGACAGGGCTAATGAAAAACTGTTTTTT; cdr3_aa: CASRPDRANEKLFF
clone_size: NA; d_call: NA; j_call: TRBJ2-1; v_call: TRBV5-1; cdr3_nt: TGCGCCAGCAGCTTGGACCTACTAGACAATGAGCAGTTCTTC; cdr3_aa: CASSLDLLDNEQFF
clone_size: NA; d_call: TRBD1; j_call: TRBJ1-1; v_call: TRBV11-2; cdr3_nt: TGTGCCAGCGGAAGGGACAGGGAAATCGCTGAAGCTTTCTTT; cdr3_aa: CASGRDREIAEAFF
clone_size: NA; d_call: TRBD1; j_call: TRBJ1-2; v_call: TRBV2; cdr3_nt: TGTGCCAGCAAACAGGGGAACTATGGCTACACCTTC; cdr3_aa: CASKQGNYGYTF
clone_size: NA; d_call: NA; j_call: TRBJ2-5; v_call: TRBV10-3; cdr3_nt: TGTGCCACAGGGGAGTATCAAGAGACCCAGTACTTC; cdr3_aa: CATGEYQETQYF
clone_size: once; d_call: NA; j_call: TRBJ2-1; v_call: TRBV27; cdr3_nt: TGTGCCAGCAGTAACTGGTTTGAGCAGTTCTTC; cdr3_aa: CASSNWFEQFF
clone_size: once; d_call: NA; j_call: TRBJ1-1; v_call: TRBV11-2; cdr3_nt: TGTGCCAGCAGCCCGTCCGGAACTTTTCGGGGGGCTTTCTTT; cdr3_aa: CASSPSGTFRGAFF
clone_size: NA; d_call: NA; j_call: TRBJ2-3; v_call: TRBV24-1; cdr3_nt: TGTGCCACCAGTGATTTGGTAAGCACAGATACGCAGTATTTT; cdr3_aa: CATSDLVSTDTQYF
clone_size: NA; d_call: NA; j_call: TRBJ2-7; v_call: TRBV7-2; cdr3_nt: TGTGCCAGCAGCTTAGACGGCGCGGTATCCTACGAGCAGTACTTC; cdr3_aa: CASSLDGAVSYEQYF
clone_size: NA; d_call: NA; j_call: TRBJ2-5; v_call: TRBV6-2/TRBV6-3; cdr3_nt: TGTGCCAGCAGTTACCTACAGGACCTAGGGCAGACCCAGTACTTC; cdr3_aa: CASSYLQDLGQTQYF
clone_size: NA; d_call: TRBD2; j_call: TRBJ2-3; v_call: TRBV4-2; cdr3_nt: TGTGCCAGCAGCCTCAGCGGGGGGGCGGGAGATACGCAGTATTTT; cdr3_aa: CASSLSGGAGDTQYF
clone_size: NA; d_call: TRBD2; j_call: TRBJ2-5; v_call: TRBV30; cdr3_nt: TGTGCCTGGAGTGTAGGGTCCCTAGCGGGAGGAGGTCAAGAGACCCAGTACTTC; cdr3_aa: CAWSVGSLAGGGQETQYF
clone_size: once; d_call: TRBD2; j_call: TRBJ2-1; v_call: TRBV15; cdr3_nt: TGTGCCACCAGCAGGCGGGAGGATTACAATGAGCAGTTCTTC; cdr3_aa: CATSRREDYNEQFF
clone_size: NA; d_call: TRBD2; j_call: TRBJ2-1; v_call: TRBV4-1; cdr3_nt: TGCGCCAGCAGCCAGCAGCGGGAGGGCGGTTTACTATCCTACAATGAGCAGTTCTTC; cdr3_aa: CASSQQREGGLLSYNEQFF